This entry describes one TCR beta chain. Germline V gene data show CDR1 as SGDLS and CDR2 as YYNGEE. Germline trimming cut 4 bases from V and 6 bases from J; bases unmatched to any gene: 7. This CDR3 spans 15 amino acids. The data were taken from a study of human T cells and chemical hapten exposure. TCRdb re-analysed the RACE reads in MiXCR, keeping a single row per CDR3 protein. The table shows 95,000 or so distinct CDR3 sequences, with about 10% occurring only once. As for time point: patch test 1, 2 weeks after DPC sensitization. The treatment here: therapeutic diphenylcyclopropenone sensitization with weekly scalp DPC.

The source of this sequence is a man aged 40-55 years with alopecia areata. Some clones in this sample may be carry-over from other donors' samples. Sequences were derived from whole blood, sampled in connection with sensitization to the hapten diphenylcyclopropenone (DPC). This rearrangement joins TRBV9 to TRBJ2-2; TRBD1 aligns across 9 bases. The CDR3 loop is CASSWTGDDPGELFF. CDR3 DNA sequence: TGTGCCAGCAGCTGGACAGGGGATGACCCCGGGGAGCTGTTTTTT.